In its sample, the clone carrying this T cell receptor (beta chain) was seen a few times. Its antigen is unidentified. This specimen comes from a study of T cells after yellow fever vaccination. Looking at the study overall: Preparation of the low-cell-number fractions used SMART-Seq v4 Ultra Low Input.

The CDR3 covers 15 residues. The V end lost 1 base, the J end lost 9 bases, and 18 bases lay between the germline ends. Per the germline V gene, CDR1 is LNHNV and CDR2 is YYDKDF (reference sequence). Study conclusions and caveats: Post-booster repertoires contained most primary-vaccination clones again (approximately 97% CD4, 88% CD8). Contamination by abundant bulk-population clonotypes could be present in FACS-sorted repertoires.

The study made its TCR cDNA through 5'RACE template switching. That step introduced a universal primer site along with UMIs. TCRdb re-analysed the 5' RACE reads in MiXCR, keeping a single row per CDR3 protein. The sample lists some 300,000 distinct CDR3 sequences, roughly 10% occurring once. Specimen: CD4+ T cells sorted from PBMCs, collected 45 days after the yellow fever booster vaccination. The receptor was derived from a man aged 18 to 30 who received the YFV17D yellow fever vaccine. The chain carries TRBV15 and TRBJ2-5; maybe TRBD2 (6 bases). CDR3 DNA: TGTGCCACCAGCAGAGCCGCCGGGACTCTGGCGGCCCAGTACTTC. Amino acid sequence: CATSRAAGTLAAQYF.